This T cell receptor (beta chain) was captured in a study of CD8 T cells in Susac syndrome. Findings of the study overall: By the study's own acknowledgment, its TCR sequencing and HLA analysis included relatively few individuals.

With regard to this clonotype: What it binds is unknown.

Trimming left V 0 bases short and J 5 bases short, with 8 bases between. Looked up from germline, CDR1 is SGHRS and CDR2 is YFSETQ. This CDR3 region has 13 residues. RNA totalling roughly 0.5 to 1 ug underwent reverse transcription with random hexamers. Amplification of TCR beta CDR3 spanned 54 Vbeta and 13 Jbeta via immunoSEQ multiplex PCR. One entry per CDR3 protein results from TCRdb running MiXCR on the immunoSEQ multiplex PCR reads. Among 160,000 or so distinct CDR3 sequences listed, around 95% were seen once. Sequencing targeted TCR beta in T cells from blood (CD8+ and CD4+). The CD8+ and CD4+ T cells were negatively isolated, with the TEMRA cells enriched by FACS.

The sequence came from a human donor in good health. The gene calls are TRBV5-1 and TRBJ2-5, with D unresolved. Sequenced input: CD4+ T cells from PBMCs. DNA of the CDR3: TGCGCCAGCAGCTTGGAAGGGTCGGAGACCCAGTACTTC. Protein: CASSLEGSETQYF.